This T cell receptor beta chain appears in the sequencing data of a study of T cell changes during pregnancy in multiple sclerosis. V shed 0 bases and J 8 bases; nucleotides not matched to a gene: 13. This CDR3 comprises 17 residues. Germline V CDR1 and CDR2: ENHRY, SYGVKD. Measured with immunoSEQ multiplex PCR; TCRdb has only the in-frame clones, and not every one. The table includes around 70,000 clones, approximately 90% detected once. This sample comprised peripheral blood, obtained in the first trimester of pregnancy. The origin of this receptor is a female donor in good health, enrolled as a control in a pregnancy study. The V call is TRBV10-3, the J call TRBJ2-1, with 7 bases that match TRBD2. CDR3 in DNA: TGTGCCATCAGTGAGTCGGTCATGAGTAGCGGGTGGTATGAGCAGTTCTTC. This encodes CAISESVMSSGWYEQFF.